This TCR beta chain was observed in a study of blood T cell repertoires in COVID-19. Study-level information: Italy, Spain and the United States were the sources of the convalescent and acute COVID-19 samples. Sources were T cells, B-cell-depleted T cells, or PBMCs; the material itself was cDNA or gDNA.

In the authors' workflow: Reference gene primer amplification in the assay estimated nucleated cell counts. Sequenced by immunoSEQ multiplex PCR; TCRdb stores in-frame clones only, minus some. The V and J calls and clone size come from that table; D and trimming were worked out from the DNA. The table records 190,000 or so clones, approximately 87% of them present only once. This CDR3 is 13 amino acids long. Germline V gene lookup returns CDR1 LNHDA and CDR2 SQIVND (reference sequence). V shed 5 bases and J shed 5 bases, with 12 bases lying between them. The specimen was peripheral blood. The chain has TRBV19 and TRBJ1-2, with D perhaps matching TRBD1 (6 bases). The TCR comes from a man between 35 and 55 years old with active or convalescent COVID-19. The CDR3 loop reads CASSYYRDYGYTF. The CDR3 DNA reads TGTGCCAGTAGTTATTACAGGGATTATGGCTACACCTTC.